The 16 T cell receptor beta chains below all came from one sample that was sequenced in a study of shared clonotypes between healthy human individuals. The protocol was immunoSEQ multiplex PCR, while the TCRdb copy is restricted to in-frame clones and leaves out a portion. This table holds about 490,000 clones, around 73% found once. Material: PBMCs. The receptors were gathered from a woman between 40 and 55 years old in good health. Some clones in this sample may be carry-over from other donors' samples.

The chain recombines TRBV28 with TRBJ2-2; D is unresolved. The CDR3 has 14 residues. V lost 5 bases, J lost 1 base, and 8 bases lay in between. CDR1 is MDHEN, CDR2 SYDVKM, per germline. The CDR3 coding sequence is TGTGCCAGCAGTGCGTACAGGAACACCGGGGAGCTGTTTTTT. This encodes CASSAYRNTGELFF.

CDR3 region: CASSRQGHSEAFF. CDR3 DNA: TGTGCCAGCAGCCGACAGGGGCACTCTGAAGCTTTCTTT. This chain uses TRBV7-9 with TRBJ1-1, with 8 nucleotides matching TRBD1. Trimming cost V 5 bases and J 6 bases; bases outside gene matches: 5. Germline V gene lookup returns CDR1 SEHNR and CDR2 FQNEAQ (reference sequence). The length of the CDR3 is 13 residues.

The chain recombines TRBV28 with TRBJ2-3; 8 positions match TRBD1. The germline gives CDR1 MDHEN, CDR2 SYDVKM. V lost 6 bases and J lost 5; bases outside the gene matches: 13. This CDR3 has 16 residues. The CDR3 DNA reads as TGTGCCAGCAGGGGATACGAGGCAGGGGGCTTAGATACGCAGTATTTT. It translates to CASRGYEAGGLDTQYF.

J is TRBJ2-1 and V is TRBV5-1; D not certain. Trimming removed 4 bases at V and 0 bases at J, with 11 bases between. The CDR3 is 15 residues long. From germline, CDR1 is SGHRS and CDR2 YFSETQ. CDR3 in amino acids: CASSGGRSSYNEQFF. CDR3 coding DNA: TGCGCCAGCAGCGGCGGTCGTAGCTCCTACAATGAGCAGTTCTTC.

The rearrangement uses TRBV2 and TRBJ2-7; D ambiguous. CDR3 length: 11 residues. Germline V gene sequence: CDR1 SNHLY, CDR2 FYNNEI. Trimming left V 8 bases short and J 1 base short, with 6 bases between. DNA for the CDR3: TGTGCCAGCCAGGCTTCCTACGAGCAGTACTTC. Its protein is CASQASYEQYF.

The chain couples TRBV7-8 to TRBJ1-1; possibly TRBD1 for D (6 bases). The ends were cut back, 2 bases at V and 4 bases at J, with 14 bases in the middle. Germline lookup yields CDR1 SGHVS and CDR2 FQNEAQ. The CDR3 is 15 residues long. The CDR3 DNA follows: TGTGCCAGCAGCTTAAGCGGCGTGGGGGCCACTGAAGCTTTCTTT. Residues: CASSLSGVGATEAFF. Drawing the rest from reference TRBV7-8 and TRBJ1-1, the complete variable domain is GAGVSQSPRYKVAKRGQDVALRCDPISGHVSLFWYQQALGQGPEFLTYFQNEAQLDKSGLPSDRFFAERPEGSVSTLKIQRTQQEDSAVYLCASSLSGVGATEAFFGQGTRLTVV.

The V gene is TRBV18, the J gene TRBJ2-1, with D perhaps TRBD2 (6 bases). In germline, CDR1 is KGHSH, CDR2 LQKENI. With 6 bases removed from V and 3 bases from J, the gap between germline ends came to 18 bases. The CDR3 is made up of 16 amino acids. CDR3 DNA sequence: TGTGCCAGCTCGTCAAACTTAGCGGCAAGCTACAATGAGCAGTTCTTC. Residues: CASSSNLAASYNEQFF.

With regard to this clone: This sample also contains other DNA sequences that code for the same CDR3. The chain employs TRBV7-2 and TRBJ2-3; the D gene is possibly TRBD1 (5 bases). Trimming pared 1 base from V and 2 bases from J, leaving 7 bases between. The CDR3 spans 14 residues. Germline assignment: CDR1 SGHTA and CDR2 FQGNSA. The CDR3 coding sequence is TGTGCCAGCAGCTTAGGGGGCCACACAGATACGCAGTATTTT. Residues: CASSLGGHTDTQYF.

The chain has TRBV7-9 and TRBJ1-1; D ambiguous. Germline V CDR1 and CDR2: SEHNR, FQNEAQ (reference sequence). The CDR3 contains 17 residues. Trimming pared 3 bases from V and 0 bases from J, leaving 17 bases between. The CDR3 region has the DNA TGTGCCAGCAGCTTTAGCGGACCCGACGGGCTGAACACTGAAGCTTTCTTT. This translates into CASSFSGPDGLNTEAFF.

The rearrangement joins TRBV10-2 to TRBJ1-2; the D gene is possibly TRBD1 (6 bases). Germline V gene data show CDR1 as WSHSY and CDR2 as SAAADI. The CDR3 runs 14 residues. V gave up 3 bases and J gave up 4 bases, with 12 bases separating them. CDR3 sequence reads: CASSDYRDPYGYTF. CDR3 nucleotides: TGCGCCAGCAGTGACTACAGGGATCCCTATGGCTACACCTTC.

V gene TRBV10-3 combines with J gene TRBJ2-2, with TRBD1 matching 8 bases. The CDR3 runs 15 residues. V shed 6 bases, J shed 9 bases, and the junction held 12 bases outside the gene matches. Germline lookup yields CDR1 ENHRY and CDR2 SYGVKD. The CDR3 sequence: CAISLTGTGARELFF. The CDR3 DNA reads as TGTGCCATCAGCCTTACCGGGACAGGAGCAAGGGAGCTGTTTTTT.

The chain uses TRBV25-1 and TRBJ2-7; perhaps TRBD2 as D (7 bases). With 4 bases removed from V and 4 bases from J, the gap between germline ends came to 17 bases. The CDR3 contains 15 residues. Germline CDR1 MGHDK, CDR2 SYGVNS. CDR3 DNA sequence: TGTGCCAGCAGTGGGGGGGGCTCTGCCACATACGAGCAGTACTTC. It is translated as CASSGGGSATYEQYF.

This clone has only a few counts. The chain combines TRBV11-2 with TRBJ1-1, with D possibly being TRBD1 (6 bases). Germline lookup yields CDR1 SGHAT and CDR2 FQNNGV. Trimming removed 6 bases at V and 0 bases at J, with 23 bases between. The CDR3 length is 18 residues. CDR3 amino acids: CASSNIGQFIRMNTEAFF. The CDR3 DNA follows: TGTGCCAGCAGTAATATCGGACAGTTCATCCGCATGAACACTGAAGCTTTCTTT.

This sequence joins TRBV11-2 and TRBJ2-5, with 8 bases identical to TRBD2. Germline lookup yields CDR1 SGHAT and CDR2 FQNNGV. The J segment lost 5 bases and the V segment lost 3 bases, leaving 14 bases of the junction unmatched. The CDR3 spans 17 residues. DNA for the CDR3: TGTGCCAGCAGCTTGGGGGGCGCGGGAGGCCATCAGGAGACCCAGTACTTC. The encoded protein is CASSLGGAGGHQETQYF.

A note on this clone: At one end, the junction sequence differs from germline, possibly due to a read error. This same CDR3 is encoded by further DNA sequences in the sample. The chain uses TRBV15 and TRBJ1-3; D is undetermined. Germline CDR1 LNHNV, CDR2 YYDKDF (reference sequence). The CDR3 is 15 amino acids. As DNA, the CDR3 is TGTGCTACCAGCAGAGAAGCAGGTTATGGAAACACCATATATTTT. This translates into CATSREAGYGNTIYF. Drawing the rest from reference TRBV15 and TRBJ1-3, the complete variable domain is DAMVIQNPRYQVTQFGKPVTLSCSQTLNHNVMYWYQQKSSQAPKLLFHYYDKDFNNEADTPDNFQSRRPNTSFCFLDIRSPGLGDTAMYLCATSREAGYGNTIYFGEGSWLTVV.

This sequence joins TRBV28 and TRBJ2-5; D ambiguous. V gave up 6 bases and J gave up 4 bases, with 12 bases separating them. Germline-derived CDR1 and CDR2 are MDHEN and SYDVKM. The CDR3 extends over 13 amino acids. For the CDR3, the DNA is TGTGCCAGCAGCGGGTCCTGGGGAGAGACCCAGTACTTC. Its protein is CASSGSWGETQYF. The full variable domain, in which reference TRBV28 and TRBJ2-5 provide the parts outside the CDR3, is DVKVTQSSRYLVKRTGEKVFLECVQDMDHENMFWYRQDPGLGLRLIYFSYDVKMKEKGDIPEGYSVSREKKERFSLILESASTNQTSMYLCASSGSWGETQYFGPGTRLLVL.